A selection of T cell receptor beta chains follows, all from one sample in a study of T-cell memory formation after mild COVID-19. MiXCR, applied by TCRdb to the 5' RACE reads, yields one record per CDR3 protein. The sample lists about 180,000 distinct CDR3 sequences, 18% occurring once. The sequenced sample was PBMCs or a T cell subset sorted from them (not recorded which). The receptor source for this set is a man between 18 and 35 years old who had mild COVID-19 (a few samples of this study predate the infection). Cell type and time point are not known. Each CDR3 is given with its conserved first and last residue. Each record gives: D gene, V gene, clone size, J gene, CDR3 DNA, CDR3 protein. A D gene is named only where the DNA matches it firmly. Size is omitted from some rows. Given values are once, few, many or a class for expanded clones.

d_call: TRBD2; v_call: TRBV7-6; clone_size: few; j_call: TRBJ2-2; cdr3_nt: TGTGCCAGCAGCCTCCTAGCGGGGGCTGGAACCGGGGAGCTGTTTTTT; cdr3_aa: CASSLLAGAGTGELFF
d_call: NA; v_call: TRBV4-3; clone_size: NA; j_call: TRBJ1-4; cdr3_nt: TGCGCCAGCAGCCGTTCCTCAGGGGCGCGTGAAAAACTGTTTTTT; cdr3_aa: CASSRSSGAREKLFF
d_call: NA; v_call: TRBV5-1; clone_size: NA; j_call: TRBJ2-1; cdr3_nt: TGCGCCAGCAGCCCCTTGAGGGATTGGTTGGACAATGAGCAGTTCTTC; cdr3_aa: CASSPLRDWLDNEQFF
d_call: TRBD1; v_call: TRBV5-1; clone_size: NA; j_call: TRBJ1-1; cdr3_nt: TGCGCCAGCAGCCCTGGGACAGGGGCGGTGAACACTGAAACTTTCTTT; cdr3_aa: CASSPGTGAVNTETFF
d_call: TRBD1; v_call: TRBV10-3; clone_size: NA; j_call: TRBJ1-4; cdr3_nt: TGTGCCATCAGGACGGACAGGGCGGATGAAAAACTGTTTTTT; cdr3_aa: CAIRTDRADEKLFF
d_call: NA; v_call: TRBV9; clone_size: few; j_call: TRBJ2-3; cdr3_nt: TGTGCCAGCAGCGTAGAAGGGTACACAGATACGCAGTATTTT; cdr3_aa: CASSVEGYTDTQYF
d_call: NA; v_call: TRBV5-1; clone_size: NA; j_call: TRBJ2-7; cdr3_nt: TGCGCCAGCAGCATCTGGGAGCTCTCCTACGAGCAGTACTTC; cdr3_aa: CASSIWELSYEQYF
d_call: TRBD1; v_call: TRBV24-1; clone_size: NA; j_call: TRBJ2-1; cdr3_nt: TGTGCCACCAGTGACCCGGGACAGGTAAACAATGAGCAGTTCTTC; cdr3_aa: CATSDPGQVNNEQFF
d_call: NA; v_call: TRBV5-1; clone_size: many; j_call: TRBJ2-3; cdr3_nt: TGCGCCAGCAGACCGGACTCTAGCACAGATACGCAGTATTTT; cdr3_aa: CASRPDSSTDTQYF
d_call: TRBD1; v_call: TRBV15; clone_size: many; j_call: TRBJ1-1; cdr3_nt: TGTGCCACCAGCACTTCCCAGGGGGCCAGAGCTTTCTTT; cdr3_aa: CATSTSQGARAFF
d_call: NA; v_call: TRBV12-3/TRBV12-4; clone_size: few; j_call: TRBJ2-2; cdr3_nt: TGTGCCAGCAGTTTAGATGGACTCGTCACCGGGGAGCTGTTTTTT; cdr3_aa: CASSLDGLVTGELFF
d_call: NA; v_call: TRBV30; clone_size: few; j_call: TRBJ1-6; cdr3_nt: TGTGCCTGGAGTGCCCGGGATTTAGGGTCACCCCTCCACTTT; cdr3_aa: CAWSARDLGSPLHF
d_call: TRBD2; v_call: TRBV6-6; clone_size: NA; j_call: TRBJ2-1; cdr3_nt: TGTGCCAGCAGGAACTCGGGGGGCTCCTACAATGAGCAGTTCTTC; cdr3_aa: CASRNSGGSYNEQFF
d_call: NA; v_call: TRBV7-3; clone_size: many; j_call: TRBJ2-3; cdr3_nt: TGTGCCAGCAGCCCCCACAACACAGATACGCAGTATTTT; cdr3_aa: CASSPHNTDTQYF
d_call: NA; v_call: TRBV10-3; clone_size: NA; j_call: TRBJ2-2; cdr3_nt: TGTGCCATCAGTGAGAAAGGTGCCATCAACACCGGGGAGCTGTTTTTT; cdr3_aa: CAISEKGAINTGELFF
d_call: TRBD1; v_call: TRBV6-5; clone_size: NA; j_call: TRBJ2-1; cdr3_nt: TGTGCCAGCAAGGGGGACAGGGTAAACAATGAGCAGTTCTTC; cdr3_aa: CASKGDRVNNEQFF
d_call: NA; v_call: TRBV2; clone_size: few; j_call: TRBJ2-2; cdr3_nt: TGTGCCAGCAGTGACAGAAGATCTACCGGGGAGCTGTTTTTT; cdr3_aa: CASSDRRSTGELFF
d_call: TRBD2; v_call: TRBV7-3; clone_size: many; j_call: TRBJ2-3; cdr3_nt: TGTGCCAGCAGCTCGCGGACTAGCATATCAGATACGCAGTATTTT; cdr3_aa: CASSSRTSISDTQYF
d_call: TRBD1; v_call: TRBV20-1; clone_size: NA; j_call: TRBJ2-5; cdr3_nt: TGCAGTGCCCCCCGGGACAGGGCATTGGAGACCCAGTACTTC; cdr3_aa: CSAPRDRALETQYF
d_call: NA; v_call: TRBV5-1; clone_size: NA; j_call: TRBJ2-7; cdr3_nt: TGCGCCAGCAGCTTGGGCGGGGATTACGAGCAGTACTTC; cdr3_aa: CASSLGGDYEQYF
d_call: TRBD1; v_call: TRBV12-3/TRBV12-4; clone_size: few; j_call: TRBJ2-3; cdr3_nt: TGTGCCAGCATAACAGGGGGCGCGGCAGATACGCAGTATTTT; cdr3_aa: CASITGGAADTQYF
d_call: NA; v_call: TRBV7-3; clone_size: few; j_call: TRBJ2-3; cdr3_nt: TGTGCCAGCAGCCAAAACCGGGGTACGCAGTATTTT; cdr3_aa: CASSQNRGTQYF
d_call: NA; v_call: TRBV20-1; clone_size: few; j_call: TRBJ2-7; cdr3_nt: TGCAGTGTTGGAGGACCGGGACGTAGATTAAACTACGAGCAGTACTTC; cdr3_aa: CSVGGPGRRLNYEQYF
d_call: NA; v_call: TRBV6-2/TRBV6-3; clone_size: few; j_call: TRBJ1-6; cdr3_nt: TGTGCCAGCAGTTACGACAGGTCTGGGAATAATTCACCCCTCCACTTT; cdr3_aa: CASSYDRSGNNSPLHF
d_call: NA; v_call: TRBV20-1; clone_size: NA; j_call: TRBJ1-5; cdr3_nt: TGCAGTGCTAGAGATCGGCAGGCTTATCAGCCCCAGCATTTT; cdr3_aa: CSARDRQAYQPQHF
d_call: TRBD1; v_call: TRBV10-3; clone_size: NA; j_call: TRBJ1-6; cdr3_nt: TGTGCCATCAGGGGGGACAGGGTTAATTCACCCCTCCACTTT; cdr3_aa: CAIRGDRVNSPLHF
d_call: NA; v_call: TRBV18; clone_size: few; j_call: TRBJ2-4; cdr3_nt: TGTGCCAGCTCACCACTGGGACAAGGGTTTTCCAACATTCAGTACTTC; cdr3_aa: CASSPLGQGFSNIQYF
d_call: NA; v_call: TRBV5-1; clone_size: few; j_call: TRBJ2-1; cdr3_nt: TGCGCCAGCAGCCCATGGGGGAATGAGCAGTTCTTC; cdr3_aa: CASSPWGNEQFF
d_call: NA; v_call: TRBV6-6; clone_size: few; j_call: TRBJ1-1; cdr3_nt: TGTGCCAGCAGTTACTCGAGGGGAAGGTCGGGTGAAGCTTTCTTT; cdr3_aa: CASSYSRGRSGEAFF
d_call: TRBD2; v_call: TRBV9; clone_size: few; j_call: TRBJ2-5; cdr3_nt: TGTGCCAGCAGTATCGGGGGGGCGGATGAGACCCAGTACTTC; cdr3_aa: CASSIGGADETQYF
d_call: NA; v_call: TRBV7-2; clone_size: few; j_call: TRBJ2-3; cdr3_nt: TGTGCCAGCAGCTTATGGGGGGTTCCTAGCACAGATACGCAGTATTTT; cdr3_aa: CASSLWGVPSTDTQYF
d_call: NA; v_call: TRBV7-2; clone_size: many; j_call: TRBJ2-5; cdr3_nt: TGTGCCAGCAGCTTTTGGCGGGGCACAGAGACCCAGTACTTC; cdr3_aa: CASSFWRGTETQYF
d_call: NA; v_call: TRBV20-1; clone_size: NA; j_call: TRBJ1-5; cdr3_nt: TGCAGTGCTCTATCGTTGGGAAAAGCAGAGAGCAATCAGCCCCAGCATTTT; cdr3_aa: CSALSLGKAESNQPQHF
d_call: NA; v_call: TRBV6-6; clone_size: NA; j_call: TRBJ1-4; cdr3_nt: TGTGCCAGCAGTTACTACGGTTCGGGGGTTAATGAAAAACTGTTTTTT; cdr3_aa: CASSYYGSGVNEKLFF
d_call: TRBD1; v_call: TRBV5-1; clone_size: few; j_call: TRBJ1-1; cdr3_nt: TGCGCCAGCAGCGGAACAGGGGAGCTGGGCACTGAAGCTTTCTTT; cdr3_aa: CASSGTGELGTEAFF
d_call: NA; v_call: TRBV6-5; clone_size: few; j_call: TRBJ2-6; cdr3_nt: TGTGCCACTATGGTGGGGAAGTGGTCTGGGGCCAACGTCCTGACTTTC; cdr3_aa: CATMVGKWSGANVLTF
d_call: NA; v_call: TRBV15; clone_size: few; j_call: TRBJ1-1; cdr3_nt: TGTGCCACCAGCAGAGATCTGGCGGGGGGGAACACTGAAGCTTTCTTT; cdr3_aa: CATSRDLAGGNTEAFF
d_call: TRBD1; v_call: TRBV7-9; clone_size: many; j_call: TRBJ1-5; cdr3_nt: TGTGCCAGCAGCCCTGGGACAGGGTGGCAGCCCCAGCATTTT; cdr3_aa: CASSPGTGWQPQHF
d_call: NA; v_call: TRBV5-1; clone_size: NA; j_call: TRBJ2-1; cdr3_nt: TGCGCCAGCAGCTTGGCCGTCGGACTCCTCGGGGCCAATGAGCAGTTCTTC; cdr3_aa: CASSLAVGLLGANEQFF
d_call: NA; v_call: TRBV7-8; clone_size: NA; j_call: TRBJ2-5; cdr3_nt: TGTGCCAGCAGCTCGAACTTGGGGCAAGAGACCCAGTACTTC; cdr3_aa: CASSSNLGQETQYF
d_call: NA; v_call: TRBV2; clone_size: NA; j_call: TRBJ2-5; cdr3_nt: TGTGCCAGCAGTGAACTCCGTGGGGGACCTTCGGAGACCCAGTACTTC; cdr3_aa: CASSELRGGPSETQYF
d_call: NA; v_call: TRBV28; clone_size: few; j_call: TRBJ1-1; cdr3_nt: TGTGCCAGCAGTTTCCCGCTCGGACAGAGGAGCGCTGAAGCTTTCTTT; cdr3_aa: CASSFPLGQRSAEAFF
d_call: TRBD2; v_call: TRBV7-2; clone_size: many; j_call: TRBJ2-1; cdr3_nt: TGTGCCAGCAGCTTACGGGAGCGGGGGGTCACCTCCTACAATGAGCAGTTCTTC; cdr3_aa: CASSLRERGVTSYNEQFF
d_call: TRBD2; v_call: TRBV5-1; clone_size: NA; j_call: TRBJ2-2; cdr3_nt: TGCGCCAGCAGCTTGGCCTTAGCGGGGGCCCTCACCGGGGAGCTGTTTTTT; cdr3_aa: CASSLALAGALTGELFF
d_call: NA; v_call: TRBV28; clone_size: many; j_call: TRBJ2-5; cdr3_nt: TGTGCCAGCAGTCCGACGAATCAAGAGACCCAGTACTTC; cdr3_aa: CASSPTNQETQYF
d_call: TRBD2; v_call: TRBV20-1; clone_size: few; j_call: TRBJ2-3; cdr3_nt: TGCAGTAACCCGGGGGAGGGAGTGAATACGCAGTATTTT; cdr3_aa: CSNPGEGVNTQYF
d_call: TRBD2; v_call: TRBV5-1; clone_size: few; j_call: TRBJ2-1; cdr3_nt: TGCGCCAGCAGCTTGAACCTAGCGGGCACCTACAATGAGCAGTTCTTC; cdr3_aa: CASSLNLAGTYNEQFF
d_call: NA; v_call: TRBV7-2; clone_size: few; j_call: TRBJ1-6; cdr3_nt: TGTGCCAGCAGCTTAAATCGGTCACCCCTCCACTTT; cdr3_aa: CASSLNRSPLHF
d_call: TRBD1; v_call: TRBV7-3; clone_size: few; j_call: TRBJ2-2; cdr3_nt: TGTGCCAGCAGCGCTACAGGGGATGTTTGGGAGCTGTTTTTT; cdr3_aa: CASSATGDVWELFF
d_call: NA; v_call: TRBV5-6; clone_size: few; j_call: TRBJ2-2; cdr3_nt: TGTGCCAGCAGCTTGGCTCGCAGGGGAACAACCGGGGAGCTGTTTTTT; cdr3_aa: CASSLARRGTTGELFF
d_call: NA; v_call: TRBV20-1; clone_size: NA; j_call: TRBJ1-5; cdr3_nt: TGCAGTGCTAGAGATCGGGGTCAGCCCCAGCATTTT; cdr3_aa: CSARDRGQPQHF
d_call: NA; v_call: TRBV5-1; clone_size: few; j_call: TRBJ2-5; cdr3_nt: TGCGCCAGCAGAACCCCCGGGACACAAGAGACCCAGTACTTC; cdr3_aa: CASRTPGTQETQYF
d_call: NA; v_call: TRBV18; clone_size: NA; j_call: TRBJ1-2; cdr3_nt: TGTGCCAGCTCACCTCTGGATGGCTACACCTTC; cdr3_aa: CASSPLDGYTF
d_call: TRBD1; v_call: TRBV6-6; clone_size: few; j_call: TRBJ1-2; cdr3_nt: TGTGCCAGCAGTTATGGTGTGACAGGGGGCGTCGGGGGCTTC; cdr3_aa: CASSYGVTGGVGGF
d_call: NA; v_call: TRBV3-1; clone_size: few; j_call: TRBJ2-5; cdr3_nt: TGTGCCAGCAGCCAAGCGCGGGGACGGATACAAGAGACCCAGTACTTC; cdr3_aa: CASSQARGRIQETQYF